This TCR beta chain was observed in a study of shared clonotypes between healthy human individuals. Across the study: Ranging from 18 to 49 in age, donors were two women and three men.

Findings and limits, study-wide: Some naive CD4 clonotypes, 4% to 6%, turned up in common across four donors.

From germline, CDR1 is SGHTA and CDR2 FQGTGA. This CDR3 region has 14 residues. V shed 1 base and J shed 0 bases, with 5 bases lying between them. Turning to this clone: What it binds is unknown.

Profiling relied on immunoSEQ multiplex PCR, and the TCRdb table lists in-frame clones only, not all of them. The sample lists some 2,000,000 clones, 90% to 95% occurring once. This receptor was identified in a man younger than 35 in good health. The chain combines TRBV7-3 with TRBJ2-3, with no clear D. Material for sequencing was naive CD4+ T cells sorted from blood. Subset in this sample: CD45RA+ positively selected. The CDR3 region has the DNA TGTGCCAGCAGCTTAATTGACAGCACAGATACGCAGTATTTT. Amino acids: CASSLIDSTDTQYF.